Below are 14 T cell receptor beta chains sequenced from a single sample in a study of blood T cell repertoires in COVID-19 (dated by TCRdb to the early 2020s). Library method: the immunoSEQ multiplex PCR assay. Entries here come from immuneACCESS through TCRdb and include only in-frame sequences with V and J called. Some clones fail to appear in such tables; in the studies checked, an unresolved V gene covers under half of the shortfall, and the cause of the remainder is unknown. This sample lists 350,000 or so clones; about 90% were detected once. Of the sample, 0.85% to 1.3% falls within the top ten clones. The specimen was PBMCs or T cells enriched from blood (not recorded which). Source of these receptors: a woman in her twenties or thirties who had been exposed to COVID-19.

This clone has just one count. The V and J genes are TRBV13 and TRBJ1-2; D gene unclear. The CDR3 extends over 15 amino acids. V was shortened by 5 bases and J by 3 bases, with 16 bases between the two germline ends. Germline V CDR1 and CDR2: PRHDT, FYEKMQ (reference sequence). The chain's CDR3 is CASSPTELFYYGYTF. The CDR3 nucleotides are TGTGCCAGCAGCCCCACGGAGCTTTTTTACTATGGCTACACCTTC. Supplemented by reference TRBV13 and TRBJ1-2, the full variable domain reads AAGVIQSPRHLIKEKRETATLKCYPIPRHDTVYWYQQGPGQDPQFLISFYEKMQSDKGSIPDRFSAQQFSDYHSELNMSSLELGDSALYFCASSPTELFYYGYTFGSGTRLTVV.

V is TRBV20-1 and J is TRBJ2-7, with 9 bases lining up with TRBD2. The CDR3 runs 15 residues. In germline, CDR1 is DFQATT, CDR2 SNEGSKA (reference sequence). The trim removed 3 bases at V and 10 bases at J, leaving 16 bases unmatched. For the CDR3, the DNA is TGCAGTGCTAGTCTTCTGACTAGCGGCGGGTCGGGCCAGTACTTC. This codes for CSASLLTSGGSGQYF.

The chain recombines TRBV3-1 (or the pseudogene TRBV3-2) with TRBJ2-1; a weak D match, TRBD2 (5 bases). Trimming removed 0 bases from V and 2 bases from J, with 14 bases in between. In germline, CDR1 is LGHDT, CDR2 YNNKEL (reference sequence). The CDR3 consists of 17 residues. The CDR3 here is CASSQEGTSSAYNEQFF. CDR3 in DNA: TGTGCCAGCAGCCAAGAGGGAACTAGTAGTGCCTACAATGAGCAGTTCTTC.

V usage is TRBV27 and J usage is TRBJ2-7, with D possibly being TRBD1 (6 bases). This CDR3 comprises 15 residues. V shed 2 bases and J shed 3 bases, with 14 bases lying between them. The V gene's germline CDR1 is MNHEY and CDR2 SMNVEV (reference sequence). CDR3 sequence (DNA): TGTGCCAGCAGTTTAAATACAGGGCCTTACTACGAGCAGTACTTC. This sequence encodes CASSLNTGPYYEQYF.

This chain joins TRBV28 and TRBJ2-1; D is perhaps TRBD2 (6 bases). With 7 bases removed from V and 0 bases from J, the gap between germline ends came to 19 bases. Germline CDR1 reads MDHEN; CDR2 reads SYDVKM. This CDR3 contains 17 residues. CDR3 sequence (DNA): TGTGCCAGCACGGGAGCAGGCGAATTAAGCTCCTACAATGAGCAGTTCTTC. Amino acid sequence: CASTGAGELSSYNEQFF. The variable domain in full, completed from reference TRBV28 and TRBJ2-1, reads DVKVTQSSRYLVKRTGEKVFLECVQDMDHENMFWYRQDPGLGLRLIYFSYDVKMKEKGDIPEGYSVSREKKERFSLILESASTNQTSMYLCASTGAGELSSYNEQFFGPGTRLTVL.

V gene TRBV5-6 combines with J gene TRBJ1-5; D call uncertain. Per the germline V gene, CDR1 is SGHDT and CDR2 is YYEEEE. The CDR3 totals 15 residues. Trimming removed 4 bases at V and 3 bases at J, with 14 bases between. The CDR3, as DNA: TGTGCCAGCAGCGACGGGAGGTGGGCCAATCAGCCCCAGCATTTT. Translated, it gives CASSDGRWANQPQHF.

V gene TRBV5-1 combines with J gene TRBJ1-2; D ambiguous. Germline lookup yields CDR1 SGHRS and CDR2 YFSETQ. The CDR3 covers 15 residues. Trimming removed 4 bases at V and 4 bases at J, with 17 bases between. The CDR3 DNA reads as TGCGCCAGCAGCCCGGCAGACGGACTGACCTATGGCTACACCTTC. This sequence encodes CASSPADGLTYGYTF.

The CDR3 DNA is TGTGCCAGCAGCTCACTCCAGGGACAGGATTCCAGCTTGAACACTGAAGCTTTCTTT. Its translation: CASSSLQGQDSSLNTEAFF. The chain uses TRBV21-1 and TRBJ1-1; the table's D gene call, TRBD1, was not cross checked with the DNA. TRBV21-1 is designated a pseudogene. There are 19 residues in the CDR3.

For this clone: One end of the junction does not line up with germline, which may come from a read error. This sequence joins TRBV3-1 (or the pseudogene TRBV3-2) and TRBJ2-7; 8 bases are a match to TRBD1. Germline lookup yields CDR1 LGHDT and CDR2 YNNKEL (reference sequence). The CDR3 contains 14 residues. CDR3 residues: CASRQPGTGHEQYF. The CDR3, as DNA: TGTGCCAGCCGCCAACCCGGGACAGGCCACGAGCAGTACTTC.

This clone appeared a single time. This rearrangement joins TRBV4-1 to TRBJ1-5, with unresolved D. Germline CDR1 MGHRA, CDR2 YSYEKL. V was shortened by 0 bases and J by 9 bases, with 18 bases between the two germline ends. The CDR3 is 16 residues long. CDR3 sequence reads: CASSQDAEGWRRPQHF. The CDR3 DNA is TGCGCCAGCAGCCAAGATGCCGAAGGGTGGAGGCGGCCCCAGCATTTT.

The V call is TRBV29-1, the J call TRBJ2-5; no clear D. V gave up 7 bases and J gave up 5 bases, with 11 bases separating them. The CDR3 sequence is 11 residues long. Germline assignment: CDR1 SQVTM and CDR2 ANQGSEA. Here the CDR3 reads CSAPTGETQYF. CDR3 nucleotides: TGCAGCGCCCCCACCGGGGAGACCCAGTACTTC.

The chain employs TRBV28 and TRBJ1-5; D remains ambiguous. Germline V gene data show CDR1 as MDHEN and CDR2 as SYDVKM. V lost 8 bases, J lost 3 bases, and 8 bases lay in between. CDR3 size: 12 residues. The CDR3 nucleotides read TGTGCCAGCCGGAGACTCAATCAGCCCCAGCATTTT. Its translation is CASRRLNQPQHF.

This sequence joins TRBV5-1 and TRBJ2-5; TRBD2 agrees at 9 bases. With V trimmed by 4 bases and J by 5 bases, 12 bases remained unmatched. The CDR3 sequence is 16 residues long. CDR1 and CDR2 (germline): SGHRS, YFSETQ. CDR3 region: CASSVPLAGAIETQYF. CDR3 nucleotide sequence: TGCGCCAGCAGCGTCCCGTTAGCGGGAGCAATCGAGACCCAGTACTTC.

The chain links TRBV4-2 to TRBJ2-7, with D tentatively TRBD1 (6 bases). Germline CDR1 reads LGHNA; CDR2 reads YNFKEQ. The CDR3 covers 14 residues. V was shortened by 1 base and J by 3 bases, with 10 bases between the two germline ends. The CDR3 nucleotides read TGTGCCAGCAGCCAAGTCCCGGGACACTACGAGCAGTACTTC. Residues: CASSQVPGHYEQYF.